This TCR beta chain was captured by sequencing in a study of T cell repertoires in cytomegalovirus infection. General observations from the study: There were carriers of CMV plus the relevant HLA, and cumulative public TCR beta family frequency identified them.

Only a few counts were recorded for this clonotype. No antigen is known for it. In TCRdb, the reads were re-called with MiXCR into one record per CDR3 protein. The sample has roughly 990,000 distinct CDR3 sequences; 25% to 40% are singletons. Germline CDR1 SGHTS, CDR2 YDEGEE. This CDR3 is built from 15 residues. The trim removed 2 bases at V and 4 bases at J, leaving 6 bases unmatched. The sequencing used cultured CD8+ T cells from PBMCs, collected from culture after CMV antigen stimulation. This sequence was found in a human donor in good health (CMV status not recorded). Some clones in this sample may be carry-over from other donors' samples. The chain joins TRBV5-8 to TRBJ1-5; 7 bases map to TRBD1. DNA for the CDR3: TGTGCCAGCAGCTTCATCGGGACAGCAAATCAGCCCCAGCATTTT. This translates into CASSFIGTANQPQHF.